A selection of T cell receptor beta chains follows, all from one sample in a study of OX40 agonist ivuxolimab in advanced cancers. Only in-frame clones appear in the TCRdb table, and some are missing; sequencing was by immunoSEQ multiplex PCR. The sample yields around 50,000 clones, roughly 85% seen once. The specimen comprised CD4+ or CD8+ T cells sorted from blood, sampled in a trial of the OX40 agonist ivuxolimab. These receptors all come from an adult with an advanced solid tumor such as melanoma, head and neck, liver or kidney cancer. CDR3s include the opening cysteine and the closing phenylalanine or tryptophan. The order of the fields is V gene, D gene, J gene, clone size, CDR3 DNA, CDR3 protein. The D gene is left open where the match is weak. Expanded clones get a size class; other rows say once, few or many, or leave the size out.

v_call: TRBV28; d_call: NA; j_call: TRBJ2-7; clone_size: NA; cdr3_nt: TGTGCCAGCAGCTCGATAAAGGTGAGCTCCTACGAGCAGTACTTC; cdr3_aa: CASSSIKVSSYEQYF
v_call: TRBV5-1; d_call: NA; j_call: TRBJ2-2; clone_size: NA; cdr3_nt: TGCGCCAGCAGCTTGTCGGGGCAGGAGCTGTTTTTT; cdr3_aa: CASSLSGQELFF
v_call: TRBV10-3; d_call: NA; j_call: TRBJ1-4; clone_size: NA; cdr3_nt: TGTGCCATCAGTGAGAAGAGGCCCGCCCTGGGTGAAAAACTGTTTTTT; cdr3_aa: CAISEKRPALGEKLFF
v_call: TRBV6-1; d_call: TRBD1; j_call: TRBJ1-5; clone_size: NA; cdr3_nt: TGTGCCAGCAGCCAGACAGGGGAATACAATCAGCCCCAGCATTTT; cdr3_aa: CASSQTGEYNQPQHF
v_call: TRBV6-6; d_call: NA; j_call: TRBJ2-2; clone_size: NA; cdr3_nt: TGTGCCAGCAGTTACTCTAAGAACACCGGGGAGCTGTTTTTT; cdr3_aa: CASSYSKNTGELFF
v_call: TRBV2; d_call: NA; j_call: TRBJ2-5; clone_size: NA; cdr3_nt: TGTGCCAGCAGGGCTAAACTAGACCTCCAAGAGACCCAGTACTTC; cdr3_aa: CASRAKLDLQETQYF
v_call: TRBV7-8; d_call: TRBD1; j_call: TRBJ2-5; clone_size: NA; cdr3_nt: TGTGCCAGCAGCTCAACAGGGGACACGGCCCAGTACTTC; cdr3_aa: CASSSTGDTAQYF
v_call: TRBV7-3; d_call: NA; j_call: TRBJ2-1; clone_size: once; cdr3_nt: TGTGCCAGCAGCTTAGAATTGGTAGGACTACAGTTCTTC; cdr3_aa: CASSLELVGLQFF
v_call: TRBV7-9; d_call: TRBD1; j_call: TRBJ1-2; clone_size: NA; cdr3_nt: TGTGCCAGCAGCTCGGGGACAGGCGTCTACACCTTC; cdr3_aa: CASSSGTGVYTF
v_call: TRBV4-1; d_call: NA; j_call: TRBJ1-1; clone_size: NA; cdr3_nt: TGCGCCAGCAGCCAAGATCCGCAAGGCACTGAAGCTTTCTTT; cdr3_aa: CASSQDPQGTEAFF
v_call: TRBV19; d_call: NA; j_call: TRBJ2-5; clone_size: NA; cdr3_nt: TGTGCCAGTAGAAAACAGGGTTGGGGAGAGACCCAGTACTTC; cdr3_aa: CASRKQGWGETQYF
v_call: TRBV5-6; d_call: TRBD1; j_call: TRBJ1-1; clone_size: NA; cdr3_nt: TGTGCCAGCAGCACTACGATGGTAGAGGACAGGGGCGCTTTCTTT; cdr3_aa: CASSTTMVEDRGAFF
v_call: TRBV11-2; d_call: NA; j_call: TRBJ1-1; clone_size: NA; cdr3_nt: TGTGCCAGCAGCTTAGTGGTCAACACTGAAGCTTTCTTT; cdr3_aa: CASSLVVNTEAFF
v_call: TRBV5-1; d_call: TRBD1; j_call: TRBJ1-2; clone_size: NA; cdr3_nt: TGCGCCAGCAGCTTAGGGACAGGGGCTAACTATGGCTACACCTTC; cdr3_aa: CASSLGTGANYGYTF
v_call: TRBV4-1; d_call: TRBD1; j_call: TRBJ1-4; clone_size: NA; cdr3_nt: TGCGCCAGCAGCCAACAGGGGGCTAATGAAAAACTGTTTTTT; cdr3_aa: CASSQQGANEKLFF
v_call: TRBV10-2; d_call: TRBD1; j_call: TRBJ2-1; clone_size: once; cdr3_nt: TGCGCCAGCATCCCGGGACAGGCCTACAATGAGCAGTTCTTC; cdr3_aa: CASIPGQAYNEQFF
v_call: TRBV9; d_call: TRBD1; j_call: TRBJ1-5; clone_size: NA; cdr3_nt: TGTGCCAGCAGCGCGGAAGTTGACAGGGGACGTCAGCCCCAGCATTTT; cdr3_aa: CASSAEVDRGRQPQHF
v_call: TRBV6-5; d_call: NA; j_call: TRBJ1-5; clone_size: NA; cdr3_nt: TGTGCCAGCAGTTCGTCAGGGGATAGCAATCAGCCCCAGCATTTT; cdr3_aa: CASSSSGDSNQPQHF